This T cell receptor beta chain was identified in a study of cytomegalovirus exposure and HLA in healthy donors. Study context: Genetic ancestry analysis placed approximately 79% of the 398 donors that were genotyped in the Caucasian-associated cluster.

Vbeta (60) and Jbeta (13) primers were used in the PCR. Some clones are missing from TCRdb's copy, which holds only in-frame ones; the method was immunoSEQ multiplex PCR. The sample consists of about 100,000 clones, roughly 79% of them appearing once. Findings and limits, study-wide: Prior analysis indicated that the majority of TCR beta V segments exhibited productivity approximately 87% or approximately 30% of the time. Presence/absence comparisons presumed near-even sequencing depth among donors.

The CDR3 spans 14 residues. The V and J ends lost 6 bases and 3 bases respectively, with 12 bases between them. CDR1 is MNHEY and CDR2 is SMNVEV in the germline V gene (reference sequence). Concerning this clone itself: Antigen specificity is unknown.

This chain uses TRBV27 with TRBJ1-5; no clear D gene. Sequencing used PBMCs. This TCR derives from a woman aged 40 to 50 in good health and CMV-seronegative. CDR3 in DNA: TGTGCCAGCAGGCCCGTAGAGTCCAATCAGCCCCAGCATTTT. Its protein product is CASRPVESNQPQHF.